These T cell receptor beta chains were read from a single sample in a study of cytomegalovirus exposure and HLA in healthy donors. Sequenced by immunoSEQ multiplex PCR; TCRdb stores in-frame clones only, minus some. Found here are 100,000 to 150,000 clones, roughly 94% of them singletons; the top ten hold under 1.5%. Sequenced input: PBMCs. The receptors come from a woman aged 18 to 35 in good health and CMV-seronegative. Each CDR3 is given with its conserved first and last residue. The order of the fields is D gene, V gene, J gene, clone size, CDR3 DNA, CDR3 protein. A D gene is named only where the DNA matches it firmly. Rows may omit the clone size; those that give it use once, few, many or a size class.

>TRBD1|TRBV28|TRBJ1-6|.
TGTGCCAGCAGTTTAGACAGGGGGGTAGGGTCACCCCTCCACTTT
CASSLDRGVGSPLHF
>.|TRBV15|TRBJ2-6|.
TGTGCCACCAGCAGAGGAATACAGGGCTCTGGGGCCAACGTCCTGACTTTC
CATSRGIQGSGANVLTF
>.|TRBV19|TRBJ2-7|.
TGTGCCAGTAGTCTAGTGGGAGCGTGGGACGAGCAGTACTTC
CASSLVGAWDEQYF
>.|TRBV28|TRBJ1-2|once
TGTGCCAGCAGTTTAAGCCAGGCTCCGTACACCTTC
CASSLSQAPYTF
>.|TRBV5-6|TRBJ2-1|.
TGTGCCAGCAGCTTGGCTCTGAATGAGCAGTTCTTC
CASSLALNEQFF
>.|TRBV6-6|TRBJ1-1|.
TGTGCCAGCAGCCCCACGGGGGGGAACACTGAAGCTTTCTTT
CASSPTGGNTEAFF
>TRBD1|TRBV19|TRBJ1-5|.
TGTGCCAGTAGTATGACCGGGACAGTCGTCAGCAATCAGCCCCAGCATTTT
CASSMTGTVVSNQPQHF
>TRBD2|TRBV11-2|TRBJ2-3|.
TGTGCCAGCAGCTTAGCCCGGCGGGAGGCAGATACGCAGTATTTT
CASSLARREADTQYF
>TRBD2|TRBV14|TRBJ2-1|.
TGTGCCAGCAGCCCATTAATCGGGACTAGCGGGGACAATGAGCAGTTCTTC
CASSPLIGTSGDNEQFF
>TRBD2|TRBV5-4|TRBJ2-3|.
TGTGCCAGCAGCCAACCAGGGACTAGGGGGATCACAGATACGCAGTATTTT
CASSQPGTRGITDTQYF
>TRBD1|TRBV5-4|TRBJ2-6|.
TGTGCCAGCACCAAGGGCAAGGGGGCAACTGGGGCCAACGTCCTGACTTTC
CASTKGKGATGANVLTF
>TRBD2|TRBV4-2|TRBJ2-7|.
TGTGCCAGCAGCCAAGATCGGATTCTCGGCGGGGGCTACGAGCAGTACTTC
CASSQDRILGGGYEQYF
>.|TRBV30|TRBJ1-2|.
TGTGCCTGGAGTGTACACAGTTTCAAAGCCTTC
CAWSVHSFKAF
>.|TRBV9|TRBJ2-1|.
TGTGCCAGCAGCGTAGGACTCCTCGACAATGAGCAGTTCTTC
CASSVGLLDNEQFF
>.|TRBV19|TRBJ1-3|.
TGTGCCAGCCGAAACAGGGATCCTGGAAACACCATATATTTT
CASRNRDPGNTIYF
>.|TRBV27|TRBJ2-3|.
TGTGCCAGCAAGGTGGGGGGAAGCACAGATACGCAGTATTTT
CASKVGGSTDTQYF
>.|TRBV5-1|TRBJ1-1|.
TGCGCCAGCAGCTTGGAGCCAGGGGCTTTCGGGGTATCTGAAGCTTTCTTT
CASSLEPGAFGVSEAFF
>.|TRBV5-1|TRBJ2-5|few
TGCGCCAGCAGCTTGCAAGGAGGGGCCGCCTCGGAGACCCAGTACTTC
CASSLQGGAASETQYF
>.|TRBV19|TRBJ2-4|.
TGTGCCAGTAGTATTGGCGAGGGAAACATTCAGTACTTC
CASSIGEGNIQYF
>.|TRBV11-1|TRBJ2-1|.
TGTGCCAGCAGCCCGGGGGTAGGGGGCTTGAATGAGCAGTTCTTC
CASSPGVGGLNEQFF
>TRBD1|TRBV4-1|TRBJ2-7|.
TGCGCCAGCAGCCAAACAGGGGGTTCTACCTACGAGCAGTACTTC
CASSQTGGSTYEQYF
>.|TRBV25-1|TRBJ2-5|.
TGTGCCAGCAGTTCGTTAAAAGGGACTTTAGCCGACCAAGAGACCCAGTACTTC
CASSSLKGTLADQETQYF
>.|TRBV4-1|TRBJ2-3|.
TGCGCCAGCAGCCCCACGGCTAGCGGCACAGATACGCAGTATTTT
CASSPTASGTDTQYF
>.|TRBV7-3|TRBJ2-2|.
TGTGCCAGCAGCGTAACCGGGACCGGGGAGCTGTTTTTT
CASSVTGTGELFF
>TRBD1|TRBV29-1|TRBJ1-2|.
TGCAGCGCCAACAGACAGGGGGAACTATTAGCCTATGGCTACACCTTC
CSANRQGELLAYGYTF